The T cell receptor beta chain described here comes from a study of T cells in Graves' hyperthyroidism and ophthalmopathy. At the level of the study: Once the initial diagnosis was made, peripheral blood was obtained before any treatment. Points from the study as a whole: A 13 V-J model separated ophthalmopathy from stable hyperthyroidism.

This clonotype was recorded many times. Its cognate antigen is unknown. CDR1 SGHTS and CDR2 YDEGEE come from the germline V gene. Trimming pared 1 base from V and 7 bases from J, leaving 4 bases between. The CDR3 spans 11 residues. From RNA transcripts, TCR beta CDR3 regions were amplified. TCR CDR3 underwent first-round RT-PCR with the HTBI primer set. TCRdb re-derived calls from the multiplex PCR reads in MiXCR, one entry per CDR3 protein. The sample includes 400,000 to 450,000 distinct CDR3 sequences, under 15% seen only once; the top ten take over 10%. This receptor was taken from a man aged 18 to 35 with Graves' ophthalmopathy. Specimen: blood. This chain uses TRBV5-8 with TRBJ2-3; D unresolved. The CDR3 loop reads CASSLTNTQYF. CDR3 DNA: TGTGCCAGCAGCTTGACGAATACGCAGTATTTT.